These 29 T cell receptor beta chains were all obtained from the same sample, sequenced in a study of blood T cell repertoires in COVID-19. Profiled with immunoSEQ multiplex PCR; TCRdb holds only in-frame clones, not every one. The table lists 170,000 or so clones, 87% of them singletons. Material for sequencing was PBMCs or T cells enriched from blood (not recorded which). All receptors come from a woman in her 50s who had recovered from COVID-19.

The V call is TRBV11-3, the J call TRBJ2-2; 8 nucleotides line up with TRBD1. The CDR3 covers 14 residues. Trimming took 8 bases from V and 6 from J; bases not matched to a gene: 8. Looked up from germline, CDR1 is SGHNT and CDR2 is YENEEA. CDR3 residues: CASGQGASSGELFF. CDR3 nucleotides: TGTGCCAGCGGCCAGGGGGCTTCGTCCGGGGAGCTGTTTTTT. Based on the CDR3 plus reference TRBV11-3 and TRBJ2-2, the full variable domain is EAGVVQSPRYKIIEKKQPVAFWCNPISGHNTLYWYLQNLGQGPELLIRYENEEAVDDSQLPKDRFSAERLKGVDSTLKIQPAELGDSAVYLCASGQGASSGELFFGEGSRLTVL.

The V call is TRBV18, the J call TRBJ1-2; 7 nucleotides align to TRBD1. The germline gives CDR1 KGHSH, CDR2 LQKENI. V was pared by 4 bases and J by 2 bases, with 7 bases of the junction left unmatched. This CDR3 contains 15 residues. In DNA, the CDR3 is TGTGCCAGCTCACAGACCGGGACAGTGAACTATGGCTACACCTTC. This sequence encodes CASSQTGTVNYGYTF.

This chain connects TRBV7-2 to TRBJ2-1; D not certain. The germline V gene encodes CDR1 SGHTA and CDR2 FQGNSA. Trimming pared 2 bases from V and 0 bases from J, leaving 17 bases between. The CDR3 spans 18 residues. CDR3 in DNA: TGTGCCAGCAGCTTACAGTGGCTCGGTAGAGGCTCCTACAATGAGCAGTTCTTC. Its protein is CASSLQWLGRGSYNEQFF.

V usage is TRBV19 and J usage is TRBJ1-1, with a possible D match to TRBD1 (6 bases). Germline loops: CDR1 LNHDA, CDR2 SQIVND (reference sequence). V was clipped by 6 bases and J by 8 bases, with 22 bases between them. This CDR3 has 15 amino acids. The DNA for the CDR3 is TGTGCCAGTAGGATACCATCCGGGACAAACAGGGAAGCTTTCTTT. It encodes CASRIPSGTNREAFF.

The chain employs TRBV30 and TRBJ1-1; D gene uncertain. CDR1 and CDR2 (germline): GTSNPN, SVGIG (reference sequence). The CDR3 runs 14 residues. The V gene lost 0 bases and the J gene lost 2 bases, with 10 bases spanning the gap. The CDR3 nucleotides are TGTGCCTGGAGTGTTGACGGACTCAACACTGAAGCTTTCTTT. This translates into CAWSVDGLNTEAFF.

V usage is TRBV19 and J usage is TRBJ2-3; D is perhaps TRBD2 (5 bases). CDR1 is LNHDA, CDR2 SQIVND, per germline (reference sequence). This CDR3 spans 13 amino acids. The V end lost 5 bases, the J end lost 6 bases, and 12 bases lay between the germline ends. CDR3 residues: CASSSRRGDTQYF. CDR3 nucleotides: TGTGCCAGTAGTTCCCGACGCGGGGATACGCAGTATTTT.

The rearrangement joins TRBV20-1 to TRBJ2-1; a possible D gene is TRBD1 (5 bases). The germline CDR1 and CDR2 sequences are DFQATT and SNEGSKA (reference sequence). The V and J ends lost 0 bases and 15 bases respectively, with 9 bases between them. The CDR3 length is 10 residues. The CDR3 reads CSARDRVTFF. CDR3 DNA: TGCAGTGCTAGAGACAGGGTTACGTTCTTC.

The V and J genes are TRBV3-1 (or the pseudogene TRBV3-2) and TRBJ2-2, with TRBD2 identical over 9 bases. Germline V gene data show CDR1 as LGHDT and CDR2 as YNNKEL (reference sequence). The CDR3 contains 16 residues. Germline trimming cut 4 bases from V and 0 bases from J; bases unmatched to any gene: 3. The CDR3 region has the DNA TGTGCCAGCAGCCCCTTAGCGGGAGCGAACACCGGGGAGCTGTTTTTT. Translated, it gives CASSPLAGANTGELFF.

The V call is TRBV7-9, the J call TRBJ2-7; 10 bases agree with TRBD2. The CDR3 has 16 residues. V was clipped by 5 bases and J by 4 bases; unmatched bases: 11. Germline V gene sequence: CDR1 SEHNR, CDR2 FQNEAQ (reference sequence). The CDR3 bases are TGTGCCAGCAGCCCGACCGCTAGCGGGAGATATTACGAGCAGTACTTC. It specifies CASSPTASGRYYEQYF.

This chain uses TRBV7-2 with TRBJ1-2; D is ambiguous. Germline V gene data show CDR1 as SGHTA and CDR2 as FQGNSA. This CDR3 spans 14 amino acids. With 5 bases removed from V and 5 bases from J, the gap between germline ends came to 15 bases. The CDR3 sequence: CASSTDGDSYGYTF. DNA for the CDR3: TGTGCCAGCAGCACCGACGGAGACTCTTATGGCTACACCTTC.

The sample holds one count of this clone. This chain connects TRBV27 to TRBJ1-4, with 7 bases that match TRBD1. The CDR3 consists of 17 residues. V lost 1 base and J lost 8; bases outside the gene matches: 13. Germline-derived CDR1 and CDR2 are MNHEY and SMNVEV (reference sequence). CDR3 residues: CASSLLQGGRPGEKLFF. In DNA form, the CDR3 reads TGTGCCAGCAGTTTATTACAAGGGGGCCGACCAGGAGAAAAACTGTTTTTT. The full variable domain, rest sourced from reference TRBV27 and TRBJ1-4, is EAQVTQNPRYLITVTGKKLTVTCSQNMNHEYMSWYRQDPGLGLRQIYYSMNVEVTDKGDVPEGYKVSRKEKRNFPLILESPSPNQTSLYFCASSLLQGGRPGEKLFFGSGTQLSVL.

The rearrangement joins TRBV6-5 to TRBJ2-5; TRBD1 matches 9 bases. Germline V gene sequence: CDR1 MNHEY, CDR2 SVGAGI. The CDR3 length is 14 residues. Germline trimming cut 8 bases from V and 2 bases from J; bases unmatched to any gene: 6. CDR3 bases: TGTGCCAGCGGAACAGGGGGCCGGCAAGAGACCCAGTACTTC. Its translation is CASGTGGRQETQYF.

The rearrangement links TRBV3-1 (or the pseudogene TRBV3-2) to TRBJ1-2; a weak D match, TRBD1 (5 bases). V lost 4 bases to trimming and J lost 6 bases, with 15 bases between them. The CDR3 is made up of 14 amino acids. Germline CDR1 LGHDT, CDR2 YNNKEL (reference sequence). The CDR3 DNA sequence: TGTGCCAGCAGCCTCGCCGGGGGGAGAGATGGCTACACCTTC. This codes for CASSLAGGRDGYTF.

The chain recombines TRBV30 with TRBJ2-2, with D maybe TRBD1 (6 bases). The CDR3 is 15 residues long. The germline CDR1 and CDR2 sequences are GTSNPN and SVGIG (reference sequence). Trimming shortened V by 4 bases and J by 3 bases, and 15 bases separated the two germline ends. CDR3 sequence (DNA): TGTGCCTGGAAAATCAGGGGTCGGGACACCGGGGAGCTGTTTTTT. It is translated as CAWKIRGRDTGELFF.

The chain combines TRBV7-2 with TRBJ2-7; 9 positions match TRBD2. Looked up from germline, CDR1 is SGHTA and CDR2 is FQGNSA. The CDR3 is 15 residues long. V shed 4 bases and J 2 bases; nucleotides not matched to a gene: 6. CDR3 nucleotide sequence: TGTGCCAGCAGCTCGGGACTAGCAGACCCCTACGAGCAGTACTTC. Residues: CASSSGLADPYEQYF.

The chain recombines TRBV2 with TRBJ2-7; D may be TRBD2 (5 bases). Germline V gives CDR1 SNHLY, CDR2 FYNNEI. The CDR3 length is 15 residues. Trimming left V 1 base short and J 5 bases short, with 15 bases between. The CDR3 reads CASSEDVGGSHEQYF. CDR3 DNA sequence: TGTGCCAGCAGTGAAGATGTCGGCGGGTCCCACGAGCAGTACTTC.

This clone was counted a single time. The genes are TRBV27 and TRBJ2-7; TRBD1 might be the D (6 bases). The CDR3 extends over 14 amino acids. Trimming removed 3 bases from V and 4 bases from J, with 13 bases in between. CDR1 and CDR2 (germline): MNHEY, SMNVEV (reference sequence). The CDR3 DNA is TGTGCCAGCAGTTTTCGGGGACAACGTTACGAGCAGTACTTC. It specifies CASSFRGQRYEQYF.

This clone turned up a few times. CDR3 sequence reads: CASSPAVGTGNYEQYF. CDR3 sequence (DNA): TGTGCCAGCAGCCCGGCAGTGGGGACAGGGAACTACGAGCAGTACTTC. The rearrangement links TRBV5-5 to TRBJ2-7, with 9 bases lining up with TRBD1. Germline loops: CDR1 SGHKS, CDR2 YYEKEE (reference sequence). V gave up 4 bases and J gave up 3 bases; unmatched junction bases: 11. The CDR3 sequence is 16 residues long.

This sequence joins TRBV4-3 and TRBJ1-4; TRBD1 matches at 7 bases. V lost 1 base, J lost 5 bases, and 4 bases stayed unmatched. Looked up from germline, CDR1 is LGHNA and CDR2 is YSLEER. The CDR3 covers 15 residues. Written as DNA, the CDR3 is TGCGCCAGCAGCCAAGCGCAGGGGGGAAATGAAAAACTGTTTTTT. Translated: CASSQAQGGNEKLFF.

The rearrangement uses TRBV5-6 and TRBJ2-7; D remains ambiguous. Trimming cost V 4 bases and J 7 bases, with 18 bases left between them. The length of the CDR3 is 14 residues. Looked up from germline, CDR1 is SGHDT and CDR2 is YYEEEE. The chain's CDR3 is CASSATAELREQYF. CDR3 nucleotides: TGTGCCAGCAGCGCGACCGCGGAACTGAGAGAGCAGTACTTC.

The rearrangement links TRBV6-5 to TRBJ2-7, with 10 positions matching TRBD2. The germline gives CDR1 MNHEY, CDR2 SVGAGI. CDR3 size: 14 residues. J lost 0 bases, V lost 11 bases, and 7 bases had no gene match. The DNA of the CDR3 is TGTGCCTCGAGACTAGCGGGCAACTCCTACGAGCAGTACTTC. This codes for CASRLAGNSYEQYF.

This chain links TRBV15 with TRBJ2-1; TRBD2 aligns across 12 bases. This CDR3 is built from 17 residues. Germline loops: CDR1 LNHNV, CDR2 YYDKDF (reference sequence). V shed 3 bases, J shed 4 bases, and the junction held 7 bases outside the gene matches. The CDR3 is CATSRGPSGRGYNEQFF. The CDR3 coding sequence is TGTGCCACCAGCAGGGGTCCTAGCGGGAGGGGGTACAATGAGCAGTTCTTC.

The CDR3 region has the DNA TGTGCCAGCTTAGCGGGGCACTCCTACGAGCAGTACTTC. Its protein product is CASLAGHSYEQYF. The chain couples TRBV11-2 to TRBJ2-7; the match to TRBD2 covers 8 bases. Germline assignment: CDR1 SGHAT and CDR2 FQNNGV. V dropped 8 bases and J dropped 0; count of bases not matched to a gene: 3. The CDR3 is made up of 13 amino acids.

This clone has just one count. The chain uses TRBV19 and TRBJ1-2; 9 bases align to TRBD1. This CDR3 has 13 residues. V gave up 7 bases and J gave up 4 bases; unmatched junction bases: 4. Germline values: CDR1 LNHDA, CDR2 SQIVND (reference sequence). The CDR3 DNA reads as TGTGCCAGTACCAAGACAGGGGGCTATGGCTACACCTTC. This translates into CASTKTGGYGYTF. Filled out from reference TRBV19 and TRBJ1-2, the complete variable domain reads DGGITQSPKYLFRKEGQNVTLSCEQNLNHDAMYWYRQDPGQGLRLIYYSQIVNDFQKGDIAEGYSVSREKKESFPLTVTSAQKNPTAFYLCASTKTGGYGYTFGSGTRLTVV.

The V gene is TRBV2, the J gene TRBJ2-1, with 14 bases that match TRBD2. The V gene end was trimmed by 8 bases and the J gene end by 7 bases; junction bases not matched to a gene: 1. This CDR3 contains 13 residues. The germline gives CDR1 SNHLY, CDR2 FYNNEI. Written as DNA, the CDR3 is TGTGCCAGCGGGACTAGCGGGAGTAATGAGCAGTTCTTC. It yields the protein CASGTSGSNEQFF.

This chain uses TRBV14 with TRBJ2-7; D may be TRBD2 (5 bases). Trimming removed 4 bases from V and 5 bases from J, with 12 bases in between. The CDR3 loop spans 13 amino acids. Per germline, CDR1 SGHDN and CDR2 FVKESK. The CDR3 nucleotides are TGTGCCAGCAGCCTCCGAGGGTCCCACGAGCAGTACTTC. It codes for CASSLRGSHEQYF. Filled out from reference TRBV14 and TRBJ2-7, the complete variable domain reads EAGVTQFPSHSVIEKGQTVTLRCDPISGHDNLYWYRRVMGKEIKFLLHFVKESKQDESGMPNNRFLAERTGGTYSTLKVQPAELEDSGVYFCASSLRGSHEQYFGPGTRLTVT.

The chain combines TRBV2 with TRBJ2-7, with 8 nucleotides matching TRBD1. The length of the CDR3 is 14 residues. Germline trimming cut 8 bases from V and 0 bases from J; bases unmatched to any gene: 6. Germline values: CDR1 SNHLY, CDR2 FYNNEI. The CDR3 reads CASQRQGSSYEQYF. CDR3 DNA: TGTGCCAGCCAAAGACAGGGGTCCTCCTACGAGCAGTACTTC.

The rearrangement uses TRBV7-9 and TRBJ2-1, with TRBD2 identical over 10 bases. Germline V gene lookup returns CDR1 SEHNR and CDR2 FQNEAQ (reference sequence). The CDR3 has 15 residues. Trimming cost V 6 bases and J 0 bases; bases outside gene matches: 2. The CDR3 is CASRRTSGSYNEQFF. Written as DNA, the CDR3 is TGTGCCAGCAGACGGACTAGCGGCTCCTACAATGAGCAGTTCTTC.

The table lists this clone with a few counts. The V and J genes are TRBV24-1 and TRBJ2-3, with 10 bases that match TRBD2. Germline V gene data show CDR1 as KGHDR and CDR2 as SFDVKD. The CDR3 has 15 residues. V lost 5 bases and J lost 6; bases outside the gene matches: 7. The DNA of the CDR3 is TGTGCCACCAGTGTGACTAGCGGGCTAGGGGATACGCAGTATTTT. It yields the protein CATSVTSGLGDTQYF.